This TCR beta chain was captured by sequencing in a study of T cell repertoires in cytomegalovirus infection. TCRdb called the reads again in MiXCR, with one record for every CDR3 protein. This repertoire shows about 740,000 distinct CDR3 sequences, around 35% found once; its top ten account for 18%. Of note for this clonotype: The antigen remains unidentified.

Sequenced material: cultured PBMCs, taken from culture after CMV antigen stimulation. The receptor was derived from a human donor in good health (CMV status not recorded). Some clones in this sample may be carry-over from other donors' samples.

The CDR3 protein is CASPVAEGTDTQYF. DNA for the CDR3: TGTGCCAGCCCCGTGGCAGAGGGCACAGATACGCAGTATTTT. The chain is built from TRBV7-2 and TRBJ2-3; D remains ambiguous. The CDR3 has 14 residues. V was cut by 8 bases and J by 1 base, with 13 bases left in between. The V gene's germline CDR1 is SGHTA and CDR2 FQGNSA.